The 22 T cell receptor beta chains given below trace back to one sample, sequenced in a study of blood T cell repertoires in COVID-19. Assay: immunoSEQ multiplex PCR; the TCRdb copy retains only in-frame clones and omits some. The sample lists 120,000 or so clones, about 80% seen once, with more than 3.5% in the top ten. Sample: peripheral blood. These receptors were taken from a woman of 80 years or more with acute or convalescent COVID-19.

The chain recombines TRBV10-2 with TRBJ2-5; no clear D gene. V was clipped by 8 bases and J by 1 base, with 11 bases between them. Per the germline V gene, CDR1 is WSHSY and CDR2 is SAAADI. The CDR3 has 13 residues. The CDR3 loop is CASGWSRQETQYF. CDR3 bases: TGCGCCAGCGGGTGGAGTCGCCAAGAGACCCAGTACTTC.

V is TRBV7-2 and J is TRBJ2-5; maybe TRBD2 (7 bases). Per the germline V gene, CDR1 is SGHTA and CDR2 is FQGNSA. The V end was cut by 9 bases, the J end by 1 base, with 21 bases between. The CDR3 sequence is 16 residues long. The CDR3 region has the DNA TGTGCCAGTGGTCGCCCACGGGGGGCAAGCCAAGAGACCCAGTACTTC. It specifies CASGRPRGASQETQYF.

The CDR3 DNA reads TGCGCCAGCAGCCCGCGGACTAGCGGGAGTCAAAATGAGCAGTTCTTC. It encodes CASSPRTSGSQNEQFF. V is TRBV5-1 and J is TRBJ2-1, with 13 nucleotides matching TRBD2. CDR1 is SGHRS and CDR2 is YFSETQ in the germline V gene. Trimming at V came to 4 bases and at J to 7 bases, leaving 8 bases not matched to a gene. The CDR3 runs 16 residues.

V and J are TRBV9 and TRBJ1-1; D is perhaps TRBD1 (5 bases). V lost 0 bases, J lost 6 bases, and 15 bases lay in between. CDR1 is SGDLS and CDR2 is YYNGEE in the germline V gene. There are 15 residues in the CDR3. The CDR3 loop is CASSVGGRDISEAFF. In DNA, the CDR3 is TGTGCCAGCAGCGTAGGGGGCCGAGACATCTCTGAAGCTTTCTTT.

The J gene is TRBJ2-1, the V gene TRBV7-9; D is perhaps TRBD2 (6 bases). The germline V gene has CDR1 SEHNR and CDR2 FQNEAQ (reference sequence). With 1 base removed from V and 9 bases from J, the gap between germline ends came to 16 bases. There are 15 residues in the CDR3. As DNA, the CDR3 is TGTGCCAGCAGCTTAGTAGCGGCCCACTTAAGTGAGCAGTTCTTC. It yields the protein CASSLVAAHLSEQFF.

J is TRBJ2-3 and V is TRBV10-3; no definite D call. Germline V CDR1 and CDR2: ENHRY, SYGVKD. This CDR3 contains 13 residues. With 3 bases removed from V and 6 bases from J, the gap between germline ends came to 10 bases. CDR3: CAISESSPDTQYF. The CDR3 DNA follows: TGTGCCATCAGTGAAAGCTCCCCCGATACGCAGTATTTT.

The gene calls are TRBV7-9 and TRBJ1-4, with a possible D match to TRBD1 (5 bases). Looked up from germline, CDR1 is SEHNR and CDR2 is FQNEAQ (reference sequence). This CDR3 has 16 amino acids. The V end lost 5 bases, the J end lost 5 bases, and 18 bases lay between the germline ends. Here the CDR3 reads CASSLGGTRDNEKLFF. The CDR3 region has the DNA TGTGCCAGCAGCCTGGGGGGGACCCGCGACAATGAAAAACTGTTTTTT.

Comment on this clone: A junction boundary mismatches the germline segment, possibly from a read error. J is TRBJ1-4 and V is TRBV7-7, with 9 bases lining up with TRBD1. The CDR3 consists of 15 residues. Per the germline V gene, CDR1 is SSHAT and CDR2 is FNYEAQ (reference sequence). Here the CDR3 DNA reads TGTGCTAGCAGCTTGGGACAGGGTGGTAATGAAAAACTGTTTTTT. As protein: CASSLGQGGNEKLFF.

The chain carries TRBV7-9 and TRBJ2-7; 9 positions match TRBD2. Germline V gene sequence: CDR1 SEHNR, CDR2 FQNEAQ (reference sequence). The ends lost 6 bases at V and 2 bases at J; junction bases unmatched: 5. The CDR3 has 14 amino acids. This chain's CDR3 is CASSISGGAYEQYF. The CDR3 DNA is TGTGCCAGCAGTATTAGCGGGGGAGCCTACGAGCAGTACTTC.

In its sample, this clone was seen a few times. The genes are TRBV30 and TRBJ1-1; TRBD1 aligns across 10 bases. The CDR3 is made up of 13 amino acids. Unmatched junction bases numbered 5, after V lost 5 bases and J lost 5 bases. CDR1 is GTSNPN and CDR2 is SVGIG in the germline V gene (reference sequence). The CDR3, as DNA: TGTGCCTGGGACAGGGGGCGATGGACTGAAGCTTTCTTT. This gives the protein CAWDRGRWTEAFF. Full variable domain (remainder filled in from reference TRBV30 and TRBJ1-1): SQTIHQWPATLVQPVGSPLSLECTVEGTSNPNLYWYRQAAGRGLQLLFYSVGIGQISSEVPQNLSASRPQDRQFILSSKKLLLSDSGFYLCAWDRGRWTEAFFGQGTRLTVV.

The chain combines TRBV5-4 with TRBJ1-6, with unresolved D. Trimming took 4 bases from V and 2 from J, leaving 10 bases between them. This CDR3 region has 15 residues. Per the germline V gene, CDR1 is SGHNT and CDR2 is YYREEE (reference sequence). CDR3 amino acids: CASSTGGTYNSPLHF. The CDR3 DNA reads TGTGCCAGCAGCACCGGAGGCACCTATAATTCACCCCTCCACTTT.

The chain joins TRBV19 to TRBJ1-1; TRBD1 agrees at 9 bases. The CDR3 extends over 18 amino acids. J lost 4 bases, V lost 5 bases, and 17 bases had no gene match. Germline V gene data show CDR1 as LNHDA and CDR2 as SQIVND (reference sequence). This chain's CDR3 is CASSLYLLQGAKGTEAFF. The CDR3 nucleotides are TGTGCCAGTAGTCTTTACCTCCTACAGGGGGCAAAGGGCACTGAAGCTTTCTTT.

This clone was observed a few times. The V and J genes are TRBV6-6 and TRBJ2-1, with TRBD1 matching 9 bases. V dropped 4 bases and J dropped 7; count of bases not matched to a gene: 5. CDR3 length: 14 amino acids. Germline CDR1 and CDR2: MNHNY and SVGAGI (reference sequence). Written as DNA, the CDR3 is TGTGCCAGCAGTTCAGGACAGGGGAGTAATGAGCAGTTCTTC. It is translated as CASSSGQGSNEQFF.

This rearrangement joins TRBV30 to TRBJ1-6; tentatively, D is TRBD1 (5 bases). The CDR3 covers 14 residues. Germline loops: CDR1 GTSNPN, CDR2 SVGIG (reference sequence). Trimming left V 3 bases short and J 6 bases short, with 12 bases between. CDR3 in DNA: TGTGCCTGGAGAGACAGACTTTCTAATTCACCCCTCCACTTT. Translating it yields CAWRDRLSNSPLHF. Full variable domain (outside the CDR3, taken from reference TRBV30 and TRBJ1-6): SQTIHQWPATLVQPVGSPLSLECTVEGTSNPNLYWYRQAAGRGLQLLFYSVGIGQISSEVPQNLSASRPQDRQFILSSKKLLLSDSGFYLCAWRDRLSNSPLHFGNGTRLTVT.

This sequence joins TRBV11-2 and TRBJ2-3, with D maybe TRBD1 (6 bases). Germline loops: CDR1 SGHAT, CDR2 FQNNGV. This CDR3 is built from 16 residues. V gave up 2 bases and J gave up 3 bases, with 15 bases separating them. CDR3 in DNA: TGTGCCAGCAGCTTATTTGGCAGGGGTTGGACAGATACGCAGTATTTT. It specifies CASSLFGRGWTDTQYF. Looking up the rest from reference TRBV11-2 and TRBJ2-3 gives the full variable domain: EAGVAQSPRYKIIEKRQSVAFWCNPISGHATLYWYQQILGQGPKLLIQFQNNGVVDDSQLPKDRFSAERLKGVDSTLKIQPAKLEDSAVYLCASSLFGRGWTDTQYFGPGTRLTVL.

The V and J genes are TRBV5-4 and TRBJ1-1, with 10 bases aligning to TRBD1. This CDR3 spans 17 amino acids. The J segment lost 1 base and the V segment lost 4 bases, leaving 10 bases of the junction unmatched. The germline V gene has CDR1 SGHNT and CDR2 YYREEE (reference sequence). CDR3 bases: TGTGCCAGCAGCATCCCGGGACAGGGGCCCCCGAACACTGAAGCTTTCTTT. The encoded protein is CASSIPGQGPPNTEAFF.

The rearrangement joins TRBV6-1 to TRBJ1-1, with D perhaps matching TRBD1 (5 bases). Between the trimmed V and J ends, which lost 3 bases and 1 base, there was a span of 12 bases. The length of the CDR3 is 15 residues. Germline lookup yields CDR1 MNHNS and CDR2 SASEGT. The CDR3 nucleotides are TGTGCCAGCAGTGACGGGGGGACGGCGAACACTGAAGCTTTCTTT. Its translation is CASSDGGTANTEAFF.

The rearrangement links TRBV28 to TRBJ2-6; 9 bases match TRBD1. After removal of 6 bases from V and 0 bases from J, the junction contained 12 bases not matched to a gene. This CDR3 contains 19 residues. Germline CDR1 reads MDHEN; CDR2 reads SYDVKM. The CDR3 here is CASRPYRDRVSSGANVLTF. The DNA of the CDR3 is TGTGCCAGCAGACCCTACCGGGACAGGGTATCCTCTGGGGCCAACGTCCTGACTTTC.

V and J are TRBV12-5 and TRBJ1-6; 7 bases are shared with TRBD1. The CDR3 has 16 residues. V lost 1 base to trimming and J lost 9 bases; unmatched junction nucleotides: 9. Germline values: CDR1 LGHNT, CDR2 FRNRAP. For the CDR3, the DNA is TGTGCTAGTGGTTTGGCCCTGACAGGGAGGAGTTCACCCCTCCACTTT. Amino acid sequence: CASGLALTGRSSPLHF.

The V and J genes are TRBV5-4 and TRBJ2-5; 9 bases agree with TRBD1. CDR1 SGHNT and CDR2 YYREEE come from the germline V gene (reference sequence). V lost 0 bases and J lost 2; bases outside the gene matches: 5. This CDR3 region has 16 residues. The CDR3 region has the DNA TGTGCCAGCAGCTTGGCCGGGACAGGGACGCAAGAGACCCAGTACTTC. Translation gives CASSLAGTGTQETQYF. Complete variable domain (other parts from reference TRBV5-4 and TRBJ2-5): ETGVTQSPTHLIKTRGQQVTLRCSSQSGHNTVSWYQQALGQGPQFIFQYYREEENGRGNFPPRFSGLQFPNYSSELNVNALELDDSALYLCASSLAGTGTQETQYFGPGTRLLVL.

This chain connects TRBV7-3 to TRBJ2-2; 7 bases are a match to TRBD1. This CDR3 comprises 16 residues. Unmatched junction bases numbered 7, after V lost 5 bases and J lost 1 base. Germline V lookup: CDR1 SGHTA, CDR2 FQGTGA. CDR3 nucleotide sequence: TGTGCCAGCAGCCCCATCCGGGACAGGAACACCGGGGAGCTGTTTTTT. This codes for CASSPIRDRNTGELFF.

This clone was counted a few times. The V gene is TRBV5-1, the J gene TRBJ2-7; a possible D gene is TRBD2 (5 bases). Germline-derived CDR1 and CDR2 are SGHRS and YFSETQ. The CDR3 is 16 residues long. The V and J ends lost 2 bases and 0 bases respectively, with 15 bases between them. The CDR3 DNA is TGCGCCAGCAGCTTTAACGGGAATGGGGACTCCTACGAGCAGTACTTC. This codes for CASSFNGNGDSYEQYF.